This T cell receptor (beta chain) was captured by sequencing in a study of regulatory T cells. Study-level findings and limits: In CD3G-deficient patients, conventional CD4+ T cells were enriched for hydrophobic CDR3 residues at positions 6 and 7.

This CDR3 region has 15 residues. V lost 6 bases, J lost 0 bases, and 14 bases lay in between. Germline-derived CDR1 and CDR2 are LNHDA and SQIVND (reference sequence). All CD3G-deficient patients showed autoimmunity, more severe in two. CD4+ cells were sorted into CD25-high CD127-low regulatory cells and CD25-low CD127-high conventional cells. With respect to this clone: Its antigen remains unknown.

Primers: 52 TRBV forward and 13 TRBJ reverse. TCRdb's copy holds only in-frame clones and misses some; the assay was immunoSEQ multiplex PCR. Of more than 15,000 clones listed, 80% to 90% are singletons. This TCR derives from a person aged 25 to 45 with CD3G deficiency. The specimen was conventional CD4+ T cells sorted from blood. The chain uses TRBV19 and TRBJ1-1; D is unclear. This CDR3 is CASRGGPPVNTEAFF. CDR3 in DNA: TGTGCCAGTAGGGGAGGACCCCCGGTGAACACTGAAGCTTTCTTT. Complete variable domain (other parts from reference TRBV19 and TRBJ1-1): DGGITQSPKYLFRKEGQNVTLSCEQNLNHDAMYWYRQDPGQGLRLIYYSQIVNDFQKGDIAEGYSVSREKKESFPLTVTSAQKNPTAFYLCASRGGPPVNTEAFFGQGTRLTVV.